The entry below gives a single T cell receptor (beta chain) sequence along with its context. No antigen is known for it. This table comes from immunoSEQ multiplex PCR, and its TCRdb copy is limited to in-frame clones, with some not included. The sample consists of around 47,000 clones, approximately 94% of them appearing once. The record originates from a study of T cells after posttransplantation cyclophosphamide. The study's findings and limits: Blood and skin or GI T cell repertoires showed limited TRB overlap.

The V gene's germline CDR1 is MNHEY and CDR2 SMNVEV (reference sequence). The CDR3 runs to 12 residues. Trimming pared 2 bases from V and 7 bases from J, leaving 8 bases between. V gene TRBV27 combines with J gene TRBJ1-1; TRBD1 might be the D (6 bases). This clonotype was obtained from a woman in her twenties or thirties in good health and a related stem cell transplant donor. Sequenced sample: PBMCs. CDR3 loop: CASSLIGGEAFF. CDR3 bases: TGTGCCAGCAGTTTAATAGGGGGTGAAGCTTTCTTT.